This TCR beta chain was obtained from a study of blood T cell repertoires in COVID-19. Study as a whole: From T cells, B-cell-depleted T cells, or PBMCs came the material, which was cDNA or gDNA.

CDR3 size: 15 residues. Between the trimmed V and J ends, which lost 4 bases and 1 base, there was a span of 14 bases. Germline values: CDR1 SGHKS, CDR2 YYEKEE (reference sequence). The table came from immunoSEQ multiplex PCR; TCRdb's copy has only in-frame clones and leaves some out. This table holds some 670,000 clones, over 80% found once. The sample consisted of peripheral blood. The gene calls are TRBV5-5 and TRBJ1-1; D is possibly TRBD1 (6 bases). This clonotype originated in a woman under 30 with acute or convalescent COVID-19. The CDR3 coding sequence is TGTGCCAGCAGCCTAATGACAGGCGGGAACACTGAAGCTTTCTTT. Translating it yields CASSLMTGGNTEAFF. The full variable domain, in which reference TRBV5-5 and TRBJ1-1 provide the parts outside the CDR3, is DAGVTQSPTHLIKTRGQQVTLRCSPISGHKSVSWYQQVLGQGPQFIFQYYEKEERGRGNFPDRFSARQFPNYSSELNVNALLLGDSALYLCASSLMTGGNTEAFFGQGTRLTVV.